Presented here are 22 T cell receptor beta chains from one specimen sequenced in a study of OX40 agonist ivuxolimab in advanced cancers. Measured with immunoSEQ multiplex PCR; TCRdb has only the in-frame clones, and not every one. The sample lists about 98,000 clones, around 85% occurring once. Sequencing was performed on CD4+ or CD8+ T cells sorted from blood, taken in a trial of the OX40 agonist ivuxolimab. The receptors shown here come from an adult with an advanced solid tumor such as melanoma, head and neck, liver or kidney cancer.

The chain couples TRBV5-1 to TRBJ2-1, with D tentatively TRBD1 or TRBD2 (5 bases each). CDR3 length equals 15 residues. Trimming cost V 1 base and J 10 bases, with 18 bases left between them. Germline CDR1 is SGHRS and CDR2 is YFSETQ. This CDR3 is CASSLTVTGTGEQFF. CDR3 in DNA: TGCGCCAGCAGCTTGACCGTGACGGGGACCGGGGAGCAGTTCTTC.

The chain carries TRBV30 and TRBJ1-5; a possible D gene is TRBD1 (6 bases). CDR3 length: 17 amino acids. Germline V gene data show CDR1 as GTSNPN and CDR2 as SVGIG (reference sequence). Trimming removed 0 bases at V and 0 bases at J, with 15 bases between. Here the CDR3 reads CAWSVQRTAYSNQPQHF. The CDR3 nucleotides are TGTGCCTGGAGTGTACAGCGGACAGCCTATAGCAATCAGCCCCAGCATTTT.

The V gene is TRBV7-9, the J gene TRBJ2-7; no reliable D call. V lost 1 base to trimming and J lost 6 bases, with 7 bases between them. The CDR3 length is 12 residues. Germline values: CDR1 SEHNR, CDR2 FQNEAQ (reference sequence). CDR3 region: CASSLVGSEQYF. CDR3 bases: TGTGCCAGCAGCTTAGTCGGGTCCGAGCAGTACTTC. Filled out from reference TRBV7-9 and TRBJ2-7, the complete variable domain reads DTGVSQNPRHKITKRGQNVTFRCDPISEHNRLYWYRQTLGQGPEFLTYFQNEAQLEKSRLLSDRFSAERPKGSFSTLEIQRTEQGDSAMYLCASSLVGSEQYFGPGTRLTVT.

The chain combines TRBV5-6 with TRBJ2-1; the D gene is possibly TRBD2 (5 bases). V was pared by 1 base and J by 9 bases, with 11 bases between. This CDR3 region has 13 residues. The germline V gene encodes CDR1 SGHDT and CDR2 YYEEEE. The CDR3 region has the DNA TGTGCCAGCAGCTTGATGAGGGCGGGTGAGCAGTTCTTC. It specifies CASSLMRAGEQFF. Combining the CDR3 with reference TRBV5-6 and TRBJ2-1 gives the whole variable domain DAGVTQSPTHLIKTRGQQVTLRCSPKSGHDTVSWYQQALGQGPQFIFQYYEEEERQRGNFPDRFSGHQFPNYSSELNVNALLLGDSALYLCASSLMRAGEQFFGPGTRLTVL.

The rearrangement links TRBV4-1 to TRBJ2-7, with D possibly TRBD2 on 6 matching bases. The V end was cut by 0 bases, the J end by 2 bases, with 14 bases between. This CDR3 is 16 amino acids long. CDR1 MGHRA and CDR2 YSYEKL come from the germline V gene. CDR3 residues: CASSQDFNGGPYEQYF. The DNA of the CDR3 is TGCGCCAGCAGCCAAGATTTTAACGGGGGACCCTACGAGCAGTACTTC.

The chain combines TRBV28 with TRBJ1-2; 7 bases align to TRBD1. Per the germline V gene, CDR1 is MDHEN and CDR2 is SYDVKM. Trimming at V came to 5 bases and at J to 8 bases, leaving 8 bases not matched to a gene. CDR3 length: 13 residues. The CDR3 region has the DNA TGTGCCAGCAGTCCCGACAGGGTAGCCGGCTACACCTTC. This encodes CASSPDRVAGYTF.

The gene calls are TRBV5-4 and TRBJ1-1; 8 bases match TRBD1. Unmatched junction bases numbered 4, after V lost 4 bases and J lost 5 bases. Germline loops: CDR1 SGHNT, CDR2 YYREEE (reference sequence). The CDR3 spans 13 residues. The CDR3 loop is CASSARGLTEAFF. The CDR3 nucleotides are TGTGCCAGCAGCGCCAGGGGGCTTACTGAAGCTTTCTTT.

The chain couples TRBV5-6 to TRBJ1-2, with D perhaps TRBD1 (5 bases). The V gene's germline CDR1 is SGHDT and CDR2 YYEEEE. V shed 6 bases and J shed 4 bases, with 16 bases lying between them. This CDR3 is 14 amino acids long. The CDR3 reads CASNLRGGIYGYTF. In DNA form, the CDR3 reads TGTGCCAGCAACCTCCGGGGGGGAATCTATGGCTACACCTTC.

As DNA, the CDR3 is TGTGCCAGTAGTATTGTAGCGGGAGGGCATGAGCAGTTCTTC. The encoded protein is CASSIVAGGHEQFF. The V and J genes are TRBV19 and TRBJ2-1; 11 bases match TRBD2. Germline CDR1 LNHDA, CDR2 SQIVND (reference sequence). The V and J ends lost 3 bases and 8 bases, in that order; junction bases with no gene match: 3. This CDR3 spans 14 amino acids. The entire variable domain, with the rest obtained from reference TRBV19 and TRBJ2-1, is as follows: DGGITQSPKYLFRKEGQNVTLSCEQNLNHDAMYWYRQDPGQGLRLIYYSQIVNDFQKGDIAEGYSVSREKKESFPLTVTSAQKNPTAFYLCASSIVAGGHEQFFGPGTRLTVL.

The chain is built from TRBV28 and TRBJ1-5; D gene unclear. This CDR3 contains 14 residues. Trimming removed 1 base at V and 4 bases at J, with 8 bases between. The germline CDR1 and CDR2 sequences are MDHEN and SYDVKM. In DNA form, the CDR3 reads TGTGCCAGCAGTTTATACTACCTTAATCAGCCCCAGCATTTT. Protein: CASSLYYLNQPQHF. The whole variable domain, remainder taken from reference TRBV28 and TRBJ1-5, is DVKVTQSSRYLVKRTGEKVFLECVQDMDHENMFWYRQDPGLGLRLIYFSYDVKMKEKGDIPEGYSVSREKKERFSLILESASTNQTSMYLCASSLYYLNQPQHFGDGTRLSIL.

The chain has TRBV10-3 and TRBJ2-5, with 8 bases that match TRBD2. Germline trimming cut 5 bases from V and 4 bases from J; bases unmatched to any gene: 0. The CDR3 length is 12 residues. CDR1 ENHRY and CDR2 SYGVKD come from the germline V gene. DNA of the CDR3: TGTGCCATCAGTAGCGGGAGAGAGACCCAGTACTTC. Protein sequence: CAISSGRETQYF.

The chain uses TRBV28 and TRBJ1-2; TRBD1 is a possible D gene (5 bases). This CDR3 is 13 amino acids long. In germline, CDR1 is MDHEN, CDR2 SYDVKM. Trimming stripped 6 bases from V and 4 bases from J, with 12 bases between. The CDR3 sequence: CASRQDISYGYTF. CDR3 nucleotide sequence: TGTGCCAGCAGACAGGACATAAGCTATGGCTACACCTTC.

The V and J genes are TRBV18 and TRBJ1-4; the match to TRBD1 covers 7 bases. This CDR3 has 17 residues. J lost 1 base, V lost 5 bases, and 10 bases had no gene match. Germline values: CDR1 KGHSH, CDR2 LQKENI. As DNA, the CDR3 is TGTGCCAGCTCAGTTGACTCTCCAGGGGGAACTAATGAAAAACTGTTTTTT. This codes for CASSVDSPGGTNEKLFF.

V and J are TRBV19 and TRBJ1-3, with D unclear. The length of the CDR3 is 15 residues. Trimming removed 7 bases at V and 0 bases at J, with 13 bases between. Germline V gives CDR1 LNHDA, CDR2 SQIVND (reference sequence). This CDR3 is CASNYRVDSGNTIYF. In DNA, the CDR3 is TGTGCCAGTAACTACCGGGTGGACTCTGGAAACACCATATATTTT.

This chain joins TRBV21-1 and TRBJ2-7; the D call of TRBD2 is as the table states it, not checked on the DNA. TRBV21-1 is reported as a pseudogene. The CDR3 is 15 amino acids. The CDR3 DNA reads TGTGCCAGCAGCAAGGGACGTCTTCTGGACTACGAGCAGTACGTC. Its protein is CASSKGRLLDYEQYV.

V and J are TRBV19 and TRBJ1-4; D unresolved. This CDR3 is 14 amino acids long. The germline V gene has CDR1 LNHDA and CDR2 SQIVND (reference sequence). Trimming removed 7 bases at V and 7 bases at J, with 16 bases between. The DNA of the CDR3 is TGTGCCAGTATTGAGTCAGAGGTCGGTGAAAAACTGTTTTTT. It encodes CASIESEVGEKLFF.

J is TRBJ2-7 and V is TRBV18; 9 bases agree with TRBD1. Germline V gene data show CDR1 as KGHSH and CDR2 as LQKENI. CDR3 length: 15 residues. Trimming at V came to 4 bases and at J to 5 bases, leaving 9 bases not matched to a gene. CDR3 DNA sequence: TGTGCCAGCTCACGGGGAGGGACAGGGAGAAACGAGCAGTACTTC. It translates to CASSRGGTGRNEQYF.

The J gene is TRBJ2-3, the V gene TRBV11-2; D not resolved. The CDR3 sequence is 14 residues long. Per germline, CDR1 SGHAT and CDR2 FQNNGV. V lost 5 bases to trimming and J lost 4 bases, with 13 bases between them. CDR3 coding DNA: TGTGCCAGCAGCCGGACGAGTTCCCCAGATACGCAGTATTTT. This sequence encodes CASSRTSSPDTQYF.

The chain combines TRBV18 with TRBJ1-5, with D tentatively TRBD1 (6 bases). Deletions cut 3 bases from V and 0 bases from J, with 18 bases between. This CDR3 spans 18 amino acids. CDR1 KGHSH and CDR2 LQKENI come from the germline V gene. CDR3 sequence (DNA): TGTGCCAGCTCACCCAAAGGGGGGGGAGTTTCTAGCAATCAGCCCCAGCATTTT. Protein product: CASSPKGGGVSSNQPQHF.

This clone has just one count. The J gene is TRBJ1-5, the V gene TRBV5-8; TRBD1 is a possible D gene (5 bases). CDR3 length: 12 residues. Germline V gene sequence: CDR1 SGHTS, CDR2 YDEGEE. Deletions cut 0 bases from V and 11 bases from J, with 9 bases between. In DNA, the CDR3 is TGTGCCAGCAGCTTGGTAGGGACGTCCCAGCATTTT. It translates to CASSLVGTSQHF.

The gene calls are TRBV13 and TRBJ1-2, with D uncertain. Trimming took off 6 bases at V and 4 bases at J, with 18 bases between the two ends. Germline lookup yields CDR1 PRHDT and CDR2 FYEKMQ (reference sequence). CDR3 length: 15 amino acids. CDR3 DNA sequence: TGTGCCAGCAGTGATTTTTACGCAGGATCCTATGGCTACACCTTC. It is translated as CASSDFYAGSYGYTF.

This rearrangement joins TRBV5-1 to TRBJ2-3; 8 bases are shared with TRBD1. V dropped 5 bases and J dropped 3; count of bases not matched to a gene: 8. The CDR3 is 15 residues long. Germline V gene lookup returns CDR1 SGHRS and CDR2 YFSETQ. The CDR3 spells CASRVQGQETDTQYF. CDR3 nucleotides: TGCGCCAGCAGAGTACAGGGACAGGAAACAGATACGCAGTATTTT.